This section outlines one T cell receptor beta chain sequence together with its context. Per the original methods: Estimation of nucleated cell counts relied on the amplification of reference gene primers. Clones were sequenced by immunoSEQ multiplex PCR, and TCRdb holds only the in-frame ones, with some missing. The DNA gave D and trimming, while V, J and clone size come from that table. Of 200,000 to 300,000 clones in the sample, 85% to 90% are singletons; the top ten hold around 3.5%. The data are from a study of blood T cell repertoires in COVID-19. Study-wide background: The samples span acute and convalescent COVID-19 from the United States, Italy and Spain.

CDR3 length: 17 residues. The germline V gene has CDR1 MGHRA and CDR2 YSYEKL. Trimming cost V 1 base and J 3 bases, with 15 bases left between them. This TCR was recovered from a woman in her thirties or forties with acute or convalescent COVID-19. Sequencing was done on a sample of peripheral blood. This chain links TRBV4-1 with TRBJ1-4, with D maybe TRBD1 (6 bases). The CDR3 DNA sequence: TGCGCCAGCAGCCAAGTCACCAGGGGCCGAGCTAATGAAAAACTGTTTTTT. Amino acid sequence: CASSQVTRGRANEKLFF.